This T cell receptor (beta chain) was observed in a study of T cell repertoires in cytomegalovirus infection. About the research overall: TCR beta signatures that were public indicated CMV infection and matching HLA type. Whole-study findings and limits: CMV-specific TCR beta clonotypes restricted by HLA-C dominated the ex vivo response. Public TCR beta family frequency separated CMV-and-HLA carriers, including in an independent cohort.

Of note for this clonotype: Antigen unknown.

One entry per CDR3 protein, called by TCRdb with MiXCR from the reads. The sample comprises around 900,000 distinct CDR3 sequences, about 33% of which are singletons, and around an eighth rests with the top ten. Germline V lookup: CDR1 DFQATT, CDR2 SNEGSKA (reference sequence). The length of the CDR3 is 14 residues. V was pared by 4 bases and J by 8 bases, with 20 bases between. This TCR was sampled from a human donor in good health (CMV status not recorded). Some clones in this sample may be carry-over from other donors' samples. The sample in question was cultured CD8+ T cells from PBMCs, obtained from culture after CMV antigen stimulation. The chain joins TRBV20-1 to TRBJ1-1; D is possibly TRBD1 (5 bases). The CDR3 is CSANHYRDLKEAFF. CDR3 sequence (DNA): TGCAGTGCTAACCACTACCGGGACCTCAAGGAAGCTTTCTTT.